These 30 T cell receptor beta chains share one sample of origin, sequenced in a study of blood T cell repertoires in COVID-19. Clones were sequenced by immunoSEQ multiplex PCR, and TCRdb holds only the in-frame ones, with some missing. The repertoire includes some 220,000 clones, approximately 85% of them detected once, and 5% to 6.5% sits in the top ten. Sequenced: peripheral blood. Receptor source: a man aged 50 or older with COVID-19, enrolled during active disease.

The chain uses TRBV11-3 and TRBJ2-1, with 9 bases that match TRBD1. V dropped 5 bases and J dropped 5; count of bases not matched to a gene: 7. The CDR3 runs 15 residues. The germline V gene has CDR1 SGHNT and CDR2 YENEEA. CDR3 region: CASSAGDRVHNEQFF. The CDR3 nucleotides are TGTGCCAGCAGCGCTGGGGACAGGGTACACAATGAGCAGTTCTTC.

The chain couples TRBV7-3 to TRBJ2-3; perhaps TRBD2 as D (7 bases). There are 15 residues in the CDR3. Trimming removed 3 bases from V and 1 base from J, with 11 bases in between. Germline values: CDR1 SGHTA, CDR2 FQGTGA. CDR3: CASSLGGLGTDTQYF. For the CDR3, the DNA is TGTGCCAGCAGCTTGGGGGGGCTTGGCACAGATACGCAGTATTTT.

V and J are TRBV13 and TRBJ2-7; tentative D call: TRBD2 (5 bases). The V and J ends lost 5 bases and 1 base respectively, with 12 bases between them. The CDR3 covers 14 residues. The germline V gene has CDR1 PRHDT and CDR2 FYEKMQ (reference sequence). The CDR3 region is CASSSSGESYEQYF. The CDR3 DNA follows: TGTGCCAGCAGCAGCTCTGGGGAGTCCTACGAGCAGTACTTC.

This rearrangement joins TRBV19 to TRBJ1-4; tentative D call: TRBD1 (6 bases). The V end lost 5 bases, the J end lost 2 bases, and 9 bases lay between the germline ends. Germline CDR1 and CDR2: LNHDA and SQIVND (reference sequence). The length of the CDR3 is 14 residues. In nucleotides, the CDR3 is TGTGCCAGTAGTCACAGGGTTACTAATGAAAAACTGTTTTTT. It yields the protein CASSHRVTNEKLFF.

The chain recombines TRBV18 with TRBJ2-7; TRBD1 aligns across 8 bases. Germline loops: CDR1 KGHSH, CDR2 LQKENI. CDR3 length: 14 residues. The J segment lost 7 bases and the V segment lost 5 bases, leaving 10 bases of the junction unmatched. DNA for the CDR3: TGTGCCAGCTCAAAAGACAGGGGAGTTTGGGAGCAGTACTTC. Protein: CASSKDRGVWEQYF.

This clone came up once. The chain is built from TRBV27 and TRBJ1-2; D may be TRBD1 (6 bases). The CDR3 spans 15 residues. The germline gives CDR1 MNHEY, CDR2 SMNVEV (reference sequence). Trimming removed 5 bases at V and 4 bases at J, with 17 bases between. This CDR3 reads CASSPGQSRRYGYTF. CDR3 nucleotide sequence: TGTGCCAGCAGTCCCGGACAGTCGCGGCGCTATGGCTACACCTTC.

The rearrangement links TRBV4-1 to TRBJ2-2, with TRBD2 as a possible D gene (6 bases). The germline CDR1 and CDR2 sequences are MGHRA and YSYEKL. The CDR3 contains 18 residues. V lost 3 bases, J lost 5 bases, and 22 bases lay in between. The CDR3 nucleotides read TGCGCCAGCAGCCAGTTTTTTACGGGAGCGGATGTAACCGGGGAGCTGTTTTTT. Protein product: CASSQFFTGADVTGELFF.

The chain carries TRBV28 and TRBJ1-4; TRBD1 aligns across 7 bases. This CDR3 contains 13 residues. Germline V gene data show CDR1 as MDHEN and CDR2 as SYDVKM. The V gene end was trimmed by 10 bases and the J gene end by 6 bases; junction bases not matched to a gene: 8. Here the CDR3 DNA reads TGTGCCACCCGGACAGGAAAAGATGAAAAACTGTTTTTT. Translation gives CATRTGKDEKLFF. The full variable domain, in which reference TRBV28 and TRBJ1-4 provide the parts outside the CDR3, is DVKVTQSSRYLVKRTGEKVFLECVQDMDHENMFWYRQDPGLGLRLIYFSYDVKMKEKGDIPEGYSVSREKKERFSLILESASTNQTSMYLCATRTGKDEKLFFGSGTQLSVL.

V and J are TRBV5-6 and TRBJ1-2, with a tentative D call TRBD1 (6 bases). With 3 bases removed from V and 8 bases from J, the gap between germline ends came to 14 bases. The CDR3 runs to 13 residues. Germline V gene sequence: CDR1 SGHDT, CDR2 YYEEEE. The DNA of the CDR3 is TGTGCCAGCAGCTCCCAGGGGCGGACCGGCTACACCTTC. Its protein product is CASSSQGRTGYTF.

The CDR3 sequence: CASSPGPGQGPSGANVLTF. The CDR3 region has the DNA TGTGCCAGCAGCCCCGGGCCGGGACAGGGGCCCTCTGGGGCCAACGTCCTGACTTTC. The chain uses TRBV11-3 and TRBJ2-6, with 10 bases that match TRBD1. The length of the CDR3 is 19 residues. The germline gives CDR1 SGHNT, CDR2 YENEEA. Unmatched junction bases numbered 10, after V lost 5 bases and J lost 0 bases.

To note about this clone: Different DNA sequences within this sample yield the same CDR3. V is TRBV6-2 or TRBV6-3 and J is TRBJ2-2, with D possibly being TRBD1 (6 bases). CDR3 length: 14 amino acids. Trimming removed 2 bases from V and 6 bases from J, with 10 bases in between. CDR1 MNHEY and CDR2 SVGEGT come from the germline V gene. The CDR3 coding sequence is TGTGCCAGCAGTTACACAGGGAGCGCCGGGGAGCTGTTTTTT. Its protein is CASSYTGSAGELFF.

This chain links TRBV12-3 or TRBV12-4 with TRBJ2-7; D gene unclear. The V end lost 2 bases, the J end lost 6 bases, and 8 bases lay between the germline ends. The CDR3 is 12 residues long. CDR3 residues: CASSLSRVEQYF. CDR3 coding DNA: TGTGCCAGCAGTTTAAGTCGGGTCGAGCAGTACTTC.

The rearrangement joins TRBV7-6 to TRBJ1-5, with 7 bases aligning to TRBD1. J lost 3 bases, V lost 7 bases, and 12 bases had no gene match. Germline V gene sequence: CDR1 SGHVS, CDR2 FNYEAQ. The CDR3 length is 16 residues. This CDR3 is CASIFPPGTANQPQHF. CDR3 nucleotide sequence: TGTGCCAGCATCTTTCCCCCTGGGACAGCCAATCAGCCCCAGCATTTT.

The CDR3 loop reads CASRGQRSMETQYF. CDR3 bases: TGCGCCAGCAGAGGACAACGGTCTATGGAGACCCAGTACTTC. V gene TRBV5-1 combines with J gene TRBJ2-5; perhaps TRBD1 as D (5 bases). The CDR3 is 14 residues long. CDR1 and CDR2 from the germline V gene are SGHRS and YFSETQ. V was cut by 5 bases and J by 5 bases, with 16 bases left in between.

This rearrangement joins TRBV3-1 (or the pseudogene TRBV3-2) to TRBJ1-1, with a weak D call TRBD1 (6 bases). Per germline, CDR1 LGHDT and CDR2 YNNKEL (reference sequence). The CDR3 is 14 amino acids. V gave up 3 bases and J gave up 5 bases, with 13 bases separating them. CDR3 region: CASSHLQGRTEAFF. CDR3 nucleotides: TGTGCCAGCAGCCACCTTCAGGGGCGTACTGAAGCTTTCTTT.

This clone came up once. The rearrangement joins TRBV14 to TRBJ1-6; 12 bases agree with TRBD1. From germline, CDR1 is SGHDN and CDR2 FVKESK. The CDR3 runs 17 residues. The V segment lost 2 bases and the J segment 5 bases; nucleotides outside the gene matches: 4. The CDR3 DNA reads TGTGCCAGCAGCCAAAAGGGACAGGGGGCGAATAATTCACCCCTCCACTTT. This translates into CASSQKGQGANNSPLHF.

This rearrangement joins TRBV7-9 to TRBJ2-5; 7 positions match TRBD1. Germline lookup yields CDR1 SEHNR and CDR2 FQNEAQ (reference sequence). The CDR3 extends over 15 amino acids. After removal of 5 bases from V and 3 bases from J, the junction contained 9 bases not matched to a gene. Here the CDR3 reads CASSPYGTAEETQYF. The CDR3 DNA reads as TGTGCCAGCAGCCCTTACGGGACAGCCGAAGAGACCCAGTACTTC. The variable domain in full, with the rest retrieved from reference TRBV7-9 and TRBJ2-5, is DTGVSQNPRHKITKRGQNVTFRCDPISEHNRLYWYRQTLGQGPEFLTYFQNEAQLEKSRLLSDRFSAERPKGSFSTLEIQRTEQGDSAMYLCASSPYGTAEETQYFGPGTRLLVL.

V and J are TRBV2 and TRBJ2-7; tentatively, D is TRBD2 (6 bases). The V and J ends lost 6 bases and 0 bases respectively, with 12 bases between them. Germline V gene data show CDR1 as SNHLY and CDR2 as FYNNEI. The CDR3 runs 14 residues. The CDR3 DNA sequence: TGTGCCAGCAGCAGGGACTTAAGCTCCTACGAGCAGTACTTC. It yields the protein CASSRDLSSYEQYF.

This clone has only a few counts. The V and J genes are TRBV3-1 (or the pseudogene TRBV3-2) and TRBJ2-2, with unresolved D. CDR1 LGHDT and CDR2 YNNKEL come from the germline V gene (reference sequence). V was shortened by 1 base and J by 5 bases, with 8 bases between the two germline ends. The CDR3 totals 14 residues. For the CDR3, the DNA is TGTGCCAGCAGCCAAGTTTTGAGGACCGGGGAGCTGTTTTTT. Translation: CASSQVLRTGELFF.

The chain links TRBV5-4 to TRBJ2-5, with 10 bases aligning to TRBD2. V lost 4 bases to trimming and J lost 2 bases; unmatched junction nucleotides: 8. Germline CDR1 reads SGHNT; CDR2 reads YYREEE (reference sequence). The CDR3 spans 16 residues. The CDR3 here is CASSRGGAGGQETQYF. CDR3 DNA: TGTGCCAGCAGCCGAGGAGGAGCGGGGGGGCAAGAGACCCAGTACTTC.

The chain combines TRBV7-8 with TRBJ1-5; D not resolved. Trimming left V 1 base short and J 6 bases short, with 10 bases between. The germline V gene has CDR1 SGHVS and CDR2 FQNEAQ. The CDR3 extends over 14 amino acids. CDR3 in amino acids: CASSLEREPQPQHF. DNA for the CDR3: TGTGCCAGCAGCTTAGAGCGGGAACCTCAGCCCCAGCATTTT.

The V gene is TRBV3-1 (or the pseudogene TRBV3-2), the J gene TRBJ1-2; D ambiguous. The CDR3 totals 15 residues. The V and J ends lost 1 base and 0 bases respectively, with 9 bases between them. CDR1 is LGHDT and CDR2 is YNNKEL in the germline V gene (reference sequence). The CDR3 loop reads CASSQGSSANYGYTF. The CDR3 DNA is TGTGCCAGCAGCCAAGGTAGCAGTGCTAACTATGGCTACACCTTC.

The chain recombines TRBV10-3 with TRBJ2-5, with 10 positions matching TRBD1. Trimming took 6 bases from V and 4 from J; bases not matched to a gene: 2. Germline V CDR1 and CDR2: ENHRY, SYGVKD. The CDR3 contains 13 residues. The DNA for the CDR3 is TGTGCCATCAGAAGGACAGGGGGAGAGACCCAGTACTTC. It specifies CAIRRTGGETQYF.

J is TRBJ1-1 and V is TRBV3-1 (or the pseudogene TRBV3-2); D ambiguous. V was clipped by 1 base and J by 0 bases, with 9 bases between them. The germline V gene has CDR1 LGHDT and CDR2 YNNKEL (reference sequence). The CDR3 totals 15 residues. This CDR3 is CASSQVPGVNTEAFF. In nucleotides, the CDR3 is TGTGCCAGCAGCCAAGTCCCCGGGGTGAACACTGAAGCTTTCTTT.

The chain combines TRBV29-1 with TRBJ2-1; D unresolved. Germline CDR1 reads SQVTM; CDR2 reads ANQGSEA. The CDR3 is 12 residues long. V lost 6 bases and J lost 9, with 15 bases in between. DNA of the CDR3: TGCAGCGTGGTACCGCGAGGCATTGAGCAGTTCTTC. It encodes CSVVPRGIEQFF.

This CDR3 is CASSQERTGAGYTF. In DNA, the CDR3 is TGCGCCAGCAGCCAAGAGCGGACAGGGGCTGGCTACACCTTC. The V gene is TRBV4-3, the J gene TRBJ1-2; 9 bases line up with TRBD1. V trimming: 0 bases; J trimming: 7 bases; junction bases outside the gene matches: 3. There are 14 residues in the CDR3. From germline, CDR1 is LGHNA and CDR2 YSLEER.

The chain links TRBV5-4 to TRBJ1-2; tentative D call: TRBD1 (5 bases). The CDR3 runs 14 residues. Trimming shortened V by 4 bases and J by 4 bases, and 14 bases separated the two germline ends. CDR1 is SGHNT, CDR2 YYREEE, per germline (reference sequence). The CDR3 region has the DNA TGTGCCAGCAGCGTGGGGGAGGTGGCCTATGGCTACACCTTC. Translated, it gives CASSVGEVAYGYTF.

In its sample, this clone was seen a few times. CDR3: CASSQDGTNEKLFF. CDR3 DNA: TGTGCCAGCAGCCAAGATGGCACTAATGAAAAACTGTTTTTT. This rearrangement joins TRBV4-2 to TRBJ1-4; the D is unclear. Germline CDR1 LGHNA, CDR2 YNFKEQ. Trimming removed 0 bases from V and 2 bases from J, with 4 bases in between. CDR3 length: 14 residues.

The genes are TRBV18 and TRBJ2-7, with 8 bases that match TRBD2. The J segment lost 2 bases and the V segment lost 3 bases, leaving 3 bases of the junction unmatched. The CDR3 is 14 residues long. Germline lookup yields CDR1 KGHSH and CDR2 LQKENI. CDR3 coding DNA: TGTGCCAGCTCACCCAGCGGGGGTACCTACGAGCAGTACTTC. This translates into CASSPSGGTYEQYF.

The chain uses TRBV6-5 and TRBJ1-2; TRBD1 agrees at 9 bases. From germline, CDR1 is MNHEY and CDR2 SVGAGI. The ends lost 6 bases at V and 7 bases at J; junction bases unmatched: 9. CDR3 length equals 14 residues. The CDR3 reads CASRPGTGTSGYTF. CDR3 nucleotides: TGTGCCAGCAGGCCCGGGACAGGGACGAGTGGCTACACCTTC.